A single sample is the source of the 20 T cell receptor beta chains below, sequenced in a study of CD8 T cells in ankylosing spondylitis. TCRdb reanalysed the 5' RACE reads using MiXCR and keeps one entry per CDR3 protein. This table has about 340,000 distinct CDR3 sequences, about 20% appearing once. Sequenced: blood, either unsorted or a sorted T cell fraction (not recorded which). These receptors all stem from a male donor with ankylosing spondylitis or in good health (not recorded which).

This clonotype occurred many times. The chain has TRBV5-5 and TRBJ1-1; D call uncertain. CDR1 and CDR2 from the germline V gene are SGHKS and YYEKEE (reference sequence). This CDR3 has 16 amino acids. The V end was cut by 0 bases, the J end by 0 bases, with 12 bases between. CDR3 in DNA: TGTGCCAGCAGCTTGGTGGCCCCGTTCATGAACACTGAAGCTTTCTTT. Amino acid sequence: CASSLVAPFMNTEAFF.

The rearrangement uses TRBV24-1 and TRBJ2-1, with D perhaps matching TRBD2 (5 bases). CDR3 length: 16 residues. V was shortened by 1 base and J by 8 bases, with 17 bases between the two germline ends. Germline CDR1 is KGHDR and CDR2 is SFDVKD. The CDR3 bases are TGTGCCACCAGTGATTTAGAGGGTTCCAAGCGCGATGAGCAGTTCTTC. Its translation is CATSDLEGSKRDEQFF.

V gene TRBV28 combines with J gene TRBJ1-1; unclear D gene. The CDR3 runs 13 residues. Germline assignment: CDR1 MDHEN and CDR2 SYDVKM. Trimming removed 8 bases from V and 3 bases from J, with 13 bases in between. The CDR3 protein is CASGRDTYTEAFF. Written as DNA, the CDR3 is TGTGCCAGCGGAAGGGATACATACACTGAAGCTTTCTTT.

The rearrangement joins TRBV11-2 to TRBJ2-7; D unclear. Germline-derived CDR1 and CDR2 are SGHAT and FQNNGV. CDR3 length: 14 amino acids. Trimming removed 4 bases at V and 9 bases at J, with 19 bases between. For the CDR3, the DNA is TGTGCCAGCAGCTCCCGAGCTTTCTCCCTCGGGCAGTACTTC. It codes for CASSSRAFSLGQYF.

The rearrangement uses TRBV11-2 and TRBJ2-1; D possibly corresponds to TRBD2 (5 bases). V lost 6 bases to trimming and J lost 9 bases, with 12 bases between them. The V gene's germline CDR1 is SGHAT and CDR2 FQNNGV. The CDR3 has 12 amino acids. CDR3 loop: CASRGVSGEQFF. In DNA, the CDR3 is TGTGCCAGCAGGGGAGTCAGCGGTGAGCAGTTCTTC.

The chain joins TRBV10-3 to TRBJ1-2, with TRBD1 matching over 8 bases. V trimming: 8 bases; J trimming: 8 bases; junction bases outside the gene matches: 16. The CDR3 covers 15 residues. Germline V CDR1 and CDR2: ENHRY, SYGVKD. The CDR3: CAISESGGTSEGYTF. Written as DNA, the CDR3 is TGTGCCATCTCAGAATCAGGGGGCACGTCGGAAGGCTACACCTTC.

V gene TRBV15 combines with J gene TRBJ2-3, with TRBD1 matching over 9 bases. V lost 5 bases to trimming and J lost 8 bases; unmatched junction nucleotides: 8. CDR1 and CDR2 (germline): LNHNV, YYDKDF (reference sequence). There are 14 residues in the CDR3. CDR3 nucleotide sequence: TGTGCCACCAGCCCGGACAGGGGCAAGGTTACGCAGTATTTT. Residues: CATSPDRGKVTQYF.

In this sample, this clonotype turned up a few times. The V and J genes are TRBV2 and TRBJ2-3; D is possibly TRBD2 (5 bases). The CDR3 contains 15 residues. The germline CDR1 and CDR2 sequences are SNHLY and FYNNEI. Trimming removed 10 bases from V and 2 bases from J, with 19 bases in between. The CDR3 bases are TGTGCCACCGTACTAGAAGTCCCTCCCACAGATACGCAGTATTTT. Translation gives CATVLEVPPTDTQYF.

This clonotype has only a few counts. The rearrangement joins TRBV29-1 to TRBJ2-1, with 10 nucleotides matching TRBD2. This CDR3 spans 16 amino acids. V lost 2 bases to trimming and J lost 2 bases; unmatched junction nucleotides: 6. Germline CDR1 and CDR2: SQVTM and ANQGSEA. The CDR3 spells CSVELAGARTYNEQFF. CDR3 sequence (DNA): TGCAGCGTTGAACTAGCGGGGGCCAGAACCTACAATGAGCAGTTCTTC.

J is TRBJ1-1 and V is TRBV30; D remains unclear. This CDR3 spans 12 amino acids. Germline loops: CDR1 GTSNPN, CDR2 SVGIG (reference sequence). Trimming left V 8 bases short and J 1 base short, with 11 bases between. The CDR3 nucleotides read TGTGCCGGCAATCTGGCGAACACTGAAGCTTTCTTT. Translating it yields CAGNLANTEAFF.

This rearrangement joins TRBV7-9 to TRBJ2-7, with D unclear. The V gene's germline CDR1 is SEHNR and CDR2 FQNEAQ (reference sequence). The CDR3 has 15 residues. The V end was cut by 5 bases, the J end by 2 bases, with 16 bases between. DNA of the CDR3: TGTGCCAGCAGCCCTAGTTACAGAGAAACCTACGAGCAGTACTTC. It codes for CASSPSYRETYEQYF. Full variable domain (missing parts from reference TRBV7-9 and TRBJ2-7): DTGVSQNPRHKITKRGQNVTFRCDPISEHNRLYWYRQTLGQGPEFLTYFQNEAQLEKSRLLSDRFSAERPKGSFSTLEIQRTEQGDSAMYLCASSPSYRETYEQYFGPGTRLTVT.

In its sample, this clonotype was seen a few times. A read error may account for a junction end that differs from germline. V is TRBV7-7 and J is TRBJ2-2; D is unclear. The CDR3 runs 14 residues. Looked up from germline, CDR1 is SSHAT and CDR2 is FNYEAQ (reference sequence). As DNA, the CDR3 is TGTGCTAGCAGCTTCGGCAAGAACACCGGGGAGCTGTTTTTT. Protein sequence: CASSFGKNTGELFF. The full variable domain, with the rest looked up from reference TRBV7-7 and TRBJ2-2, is GAGVSQSPRYKVTKRGQDVTLRCDPISSHATLYWYQQALGQGPEFLTYFNYEAQPDKSGLPSDRFSAERPEGSISTLTIQRTEQRDSAMYRCASSFGKNTGELFFGEGSRLTVL.

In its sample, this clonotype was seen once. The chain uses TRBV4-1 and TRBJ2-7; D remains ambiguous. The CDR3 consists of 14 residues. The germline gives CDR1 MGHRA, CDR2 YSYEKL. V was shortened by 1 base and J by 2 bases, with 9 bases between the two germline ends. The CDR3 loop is CASSQGVRPYEQYF. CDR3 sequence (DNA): TGCGCCAGCAGCCAAGGAGTCAGGCCCTACGAGCAGTACTTC.

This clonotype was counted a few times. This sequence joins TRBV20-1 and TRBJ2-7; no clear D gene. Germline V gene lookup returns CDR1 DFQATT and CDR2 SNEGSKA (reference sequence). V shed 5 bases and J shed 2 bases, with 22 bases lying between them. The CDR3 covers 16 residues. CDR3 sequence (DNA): TGCAGTGCTTTCGACCGCAATAGGGTCCCGGCCTACGAGCAGTACTTC. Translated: CSAFDRNRVPAYEQYF.

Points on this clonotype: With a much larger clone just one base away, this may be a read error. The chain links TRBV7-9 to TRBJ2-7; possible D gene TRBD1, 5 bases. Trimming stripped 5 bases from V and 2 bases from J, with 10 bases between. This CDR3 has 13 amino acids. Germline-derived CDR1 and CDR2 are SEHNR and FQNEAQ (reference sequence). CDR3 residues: CASSPKGTYEQYF. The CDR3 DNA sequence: TGTGCCAGCAGCCCCAAGGGGACCTACGAGCAGTACTTC.

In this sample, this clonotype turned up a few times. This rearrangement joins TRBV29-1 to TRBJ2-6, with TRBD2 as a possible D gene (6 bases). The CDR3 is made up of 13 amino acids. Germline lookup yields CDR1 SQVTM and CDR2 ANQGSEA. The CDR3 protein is CAGNPSGANVLTF. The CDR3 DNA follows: TGCGCGGGGAATCCCTCTGGGGCCAACGTCCTGACTTTC.

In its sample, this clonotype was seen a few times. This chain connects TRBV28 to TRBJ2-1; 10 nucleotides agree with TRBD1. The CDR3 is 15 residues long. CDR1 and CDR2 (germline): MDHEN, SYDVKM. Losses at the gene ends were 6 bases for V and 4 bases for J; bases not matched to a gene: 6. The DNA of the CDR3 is TGTGCCAGCAGCCGGGGACAGGGGCCTTACAATGAGCAGTTCTTC. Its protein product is CASSRGQGPYNEQFF.

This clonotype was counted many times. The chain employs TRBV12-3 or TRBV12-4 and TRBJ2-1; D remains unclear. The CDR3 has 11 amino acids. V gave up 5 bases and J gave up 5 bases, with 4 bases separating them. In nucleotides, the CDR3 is TGTGCCAGCAGTGCAAACAATGAGCAGTTCTTC. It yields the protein CASSANNEQFF.

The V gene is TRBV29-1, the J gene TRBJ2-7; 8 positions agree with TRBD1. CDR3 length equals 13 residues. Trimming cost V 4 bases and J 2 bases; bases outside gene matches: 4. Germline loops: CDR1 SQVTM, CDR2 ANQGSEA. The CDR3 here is CSVAGQGPYEQYF. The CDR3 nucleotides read TGCAGCGTTGCCGGACAGGGACCCTACGAGCAGTACTTC.

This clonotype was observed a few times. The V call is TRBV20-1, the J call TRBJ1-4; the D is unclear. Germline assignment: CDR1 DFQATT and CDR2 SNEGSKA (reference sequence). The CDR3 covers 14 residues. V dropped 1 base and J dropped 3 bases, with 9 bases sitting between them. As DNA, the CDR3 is TGCAGTGCTAGAGGGAGTGGGCCTAATGAAAAACTGTTTTTT. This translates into CSARGSGPNEKLFF.